The subject of this entry is one T cell receptor beta chain. The CDR3 is made up of 13 amino acids. Germline-derived CDR1 and CDR2 are MDHEN and SYDVKM. V trimming: 5 bases; J trimming: 7 bases; junction bases outside the gene matches: 2. For each subset, genomic DNA was distributed in equal portions over several immunoSEQ plates. Generated by immunoSEQ multiplex PCR, the TCRdb table keeps only in-frame clones and is missing some. The sample carries over 2,000,000 clones, 90% to 95% recorded once. Only CD45RO-negative cells positively selected for CCR7 counted as naive CD8 cells, so terminally differentiated effector memory CD45RA+ cells were excluded. The sample originates from a study of shared clonotypes between healthy human individuals. Across the study: CD4 naive and memory got three plates each, CD8 naive two, CD8 memory one.

Material: naive CD8+ T cells from PBMCs. This TCR derives from a man between 18 and 35 years old in good health. Some clones in this sample may be carry-over from other donors' samples. The rearrangement joins TRBV28 to TRBJ1-6; TRBD1 matches at 7 bases. CDR3 DNA: TGTGCCAGCAGTGCGACAGGGAATTCACCCCTCCACTTT. Translating gives CASSATGNSPLHF.